These 27 T cell receptor beta chains share one sample of origin, sequenced in a study of T cell responses to AZD1222 COVID-19 vaccine. The data were produced by immunoSEQ multiplex PCR, yet TCRdb's version contains in-frame clones alone and is incomplete. The data show about 84,000 clones, 70% to 90% seen once. The source was peripheral blood, collected on day 0 of AZD1222 vaccination. These receptors all come from an adult in good health.

This chain uses TRBV7-3 with TRBJ1-1, with no clear D. Germline V gives CDR1 SGHTA, CDR2 FQGTGA. V was cut by 5 bases and J by 1 base, with 8 bases left in between. The CDR3 is made up of 13 amino acids. Written as DNA, the CDR3 is TGTGCCAGCAGCCCCTACGGGAACACTGAAGCTTTCTTT. It specifies CASSPYGNTEAFF. The whole variable domain, filled in from reference TRBV7-3 and TRBJ1-1, reads GAGVSQTPSNKVTEKGKYVELRCDPISGHTALYWYRQSLGQGPEFLIYFQGTGAADDSGLPNDRFFAVRPEGSVSTLKIQRTERGDSAVYLCASSPYGNTEAFFGQGTRLTVV.

This chain connects TRBV10-2 to TRBJ2-2; D is ambiguous. Trimming took off 2 bases at V and 0 bases at J, with 10 bases between the two ends. From germline, CDR1 is WSHSY and CDR2 SAAADI. CDR3 size: 16 residues. CDR3 DNA: TGCGCCAGCAGTGAGATGGTAAACCCGAACACCGGGGAGCTGTTTTTT. This codes for CASSEMVNPNTGELFF.

The chain joins TRBV9 to TRBJ2-3; 13 bases align to TRBD2. CDR3 length equals 18 residues. Germline assignment: CDR1 SGDLS and CDR2 YYNGEE. The J segment lost 0 bases and the V segment lost 2 bases, leaving 6 bases of the junction unmatched. CDR3 in amino acids: CASSVGTSGALSTDTQYF. The CDR3 DNA reads TGTGCCAGCAGCGTCGGGACTAGCGGGGCCTTGAGCACAGATACGCAGTATTTT.

Details on this clone: The junction and the germline gene differ at one end; a read error may be behind it. The V and J genes are TRBV6-4 and TRBJ1-2; 7 positions match TRBD1. Germline V lookup: CDR1 MRHNA, CDR2 SNTAGT. This CDR3 spans 12 amino acids. The CDR3 coding sequence is TGTGCCGGATATAGACAGGGAGGGGCCATCCTCTTC. Amino acid sequence: CAGYRQGGAILF.

The genes are TRBV27 and TRBJ1-6; D gene ambiguous. The CDR3 has 16 amino acids. Germline V gene lookup returns CDR1 MNHEY and CDR2 SMNVEV (reference sequence). The germline V and J ends were trimmed by 2 bases and 0 bases, with 8 bases remaining between them. The CDR3 DNA reads TGTGCCAGCAGTTTAACGGGGAGCTCCTATAATTCACCCCTCCACTTT. Residues: CASSLTGSSYNSPLHF.

The V gene is TRBV18, the J gene TRBJ1-1, with TRBD1 matching over 10 bases. Unmatched junction bases numbered 8, after V lost 5 bases and J lost 2 bases. Germline CDR1 is KGHSH and CDR2 is LQKENI. There are 16 residues in the CDR3. CDR3 DNA: TGTGCCAGCTCAAGGGTTCGGACAGGGGGAAACACTGAAGCTTTCTTT. It specifies CASSRVRTGGNTEAFF.

This sequence joins TRBV7-6 and TRBJ2-2; TRBD2 agrees at 9 bases. Germline CDR1 reads SGHVS; CDR2 reads FNYEAQ. Losses at the gene ends were 0 bases for V and 6 bases for J; bases not matched to a gene: 5. The CDR3 has 16 amino acids. CDR3 coding DNA: TGTGCCAGCAGCTTAGCGGGAGCGGGAGGTTCCGGGGAGCTGTTTTTT. This gives the protein CASSLAGAGGSGELFF.

The genes are TRBV15 and TRBJ2-5; no definite D call. V dropped 0 bases and J dropped 4 bases, with 15 bases sitting between them. This CDR3 is 16 amino acids long. Per germline, CDR1 LNHNV and CDR2 YYDKDF (reference sequence). CDR3 bases: TGTGCCACCAGCAGAGAGATCTCGGGTTCGGGAGAGACCCAGTACTTC. Its protein product is CATSREISGSGETQYF.

The chain couples TRBV2 to TRBJ1-2; no clear D gene. The CDR3 has 14 amino acids. V was cut by 4 bases and J by 3 bases, with 12 bases left in between. The germline gives CDR1 SNHLY, CDR2 FYNNEI. The CDR3 loop is CASSATRSYYGYTF. CDR3 DNA: TGTGCCAGCAGTGCCACCAGGAGTTACTATGGCTACACCTTC.

The V call is TRBV7-2, the J call TRBJ2-1; no definite D call. The CDR3 contains 13 residues. Between the trimmed V and J ends, which lost 5 bases and 5 bases, there was a span of 10 bases. Per germline, CDR1 SGHTA and CDR2 FQGNSA. The DNA of the CDR3 is TGTGCCAGCAGCCGAGGTTCTCACAATGAGCAGTTCTTC. Translation: CASSRGSHNEQFF.

The V call is TRBV11-2, the J call TRBJ1-3; unclear D gene. Trimming stripped 5 bases from V and 0 bases from J, with 11 bases between. This CDR3 has 15 amino acids. CDR1 SGHAT and CDR2 FQNNGV come from the germline V gene. The CDR3, as DNA: TGTGCCAGCAGCGTGGAGCCATTCTCTGGAAACACCATATATTTT. Translated, it gives CASSVEPFSGNTIYF.

The rearrangement uses TRBV6-5 and TRBJ2-5; D call uncertain. The CDR3 runs 14 residues. The V gene lost 0 bases and the J gene lost 5 bases, with 10 bases spanning the gap. From germline, CDR1 is MNHEY and CDR2 SVGAGI. Written as DNA, the CDR3 is TGTGCCAGCAGTTACTCTATAGTAGGGGAGACCCAGTACTTC. This encodes CASSYSIVGETQYF.

The genes are TRBV7-6 and TRBJ1-1; TRBD1 might be the D (5 bases). The CDR3 loop spans 15 amino acids. CDR1 and CDR2 from the germline V gene are SGHVS and FNYEAQ. The V and J ends lost 1 base and 2 bases respectively, with 11 bases between them. In nucleotides, the CDR3 is TGTGCCAGCAGCTTAGTTGCCAGGACAAACACTGAAGCTTTCTTT. This encodes CASSLVARTNTEAFF.

The rearrangement links TRBV18 to TRBJ2-3; D is unclear. This CDR3 has 12 amino acids. V lost 3 bases, J lost 1 base, and 2 bases lay in between. In germline, CDR1 is KGHSH, CDR2 LQKENI. CDR3 sequence: CASSPGTDTQYF. The CDR3 region has the DNA TGTGCCAGCTCACCGGGCACAGATACGCAGTATTTT.

The rearrangement joins TRBV6-1 to TRBJ1-1; D gene uncertain. The V and J ends lost 0 bases and 3 bases respectively, with 8 bases between them. The CDR3 has 14 amino acids. Per the germline V gene, CDR1 is MNHNS and CDR2 is SASEGT. The CDR3 region has the DNA TGTGCCAGCAGTGAAGCAGGGTTATACACTGAAGCTTTCTTT. Its protein is CASSEAGLYTEAFF.

The rearrangement links TRBV6-1 to TRBJ2-3; D is uncertain. Germline V gene data show CDR1 as MNHNS and CDR2 as SASEGT. The V end was cut by 0 bases, the J end by 2 bases, with 12 bases between. The CDR3 runs to 16 residues. CDR3 coding DNA: TGTGCCAGCAGTGAAGCGCCCGGCAGCACCACAGATACGCAGTATTTT. Its translation: CASSEAPGSTTDTQYF.

Only one count was recorded for this clone. The rearrangement joins TRBV6-5 to TRBJ1-2; D not certain. The CDR3 spans 10 residues. The ends were cut back, 6 bases at V and 12 bases at J, with 11 bases in the middle. Germline-derived CDR1 and CDR2 are MNHEY and SVGAGI. The CDR3 bases are TGTGCCAGCAGAGGGAATAGGGACACCTTC. Translation gives CASRGNRDTF.

The chain is built from TRBV6-5 and TRBJ1-1, with D possibly being TRBD1 (6 bases). The CDR3 is made up of 14 amino acids. With 2 bases removed from V and 5 bases from J, the gap between germline ends came to 12 bases. CDR1 MNHEY and CDR2 SVGAGI come from the germline V gene. CDR3 protein: CASSYGGAGTEAFF. The DNA for the CDR3 is TGTGCCAGCAGTTACGGGGGGGCCGGTACTGAAGCTTTCTTT.

Only one count was recorded for this clone. The junction shows a germline mismatch at one end, possibly a read error. The genes are TRBV11-2 and TRBJ1-2; the D is unclear. Germline assignment: CDR1 SGHAT and CDR2 FQNNGV. The CDR3 covers 13 residues. In DNA form, the CDR3 reads TGTGCCAGCAGCCGGAGGATTAACCATGGCTACACCTTC. This gives the protein CASSRRINHGYTF.

This clone came up once. The chain combines TRBV30 with TRBJ1-4; D remains ambiguous. The CDR3 has 13 amino acids. Germline values: CDR1 GTSNPN, CDR2 SVGIG (reference sequence). V was shortened by 2 bases and J by 4 bases, with 8 bases between the two germline ends. CDR3 bases: TGTGCCTGGAGTCGCCAGAGTAATGAAAAACTGTTTTTT. Translated: CAWSRQSNEKLFF.

The table lists this clone with a count of one. The V call is TRBV2, the J call TRBJ1-1; D not certain. The V gene lost 11 bases and the J gene lost 7 bases, with 14 bases spanning the gap. This CDR3 comprises 11 residues. Germline V gives CDR1 SNHLY, CDR2 FYNNEI. The DNA for the CDR3 is TGTGCCCTCGCGGGGTCGGGTGAAGCTTTCTTT. Its translation is CALAGSGEAFF.

The chain links TRBV7-9 to TRBJ2-2, with D possibly TRBD1 on 5 matching bases. V gave up 2 bases and J gave up 1 base, with 11 bases separating them. This CDR3 has 16 residues. Per the germline V gene, CDR1 is SEHNR and CDR2 is FQNEAQ (reference sequence). CDR3: CASSLWRTMNTGELFF. The CDR3 nucleotides are TGTGCCAGCAGCTTATGGCGGACAATGAACACCGGGGAGCTGTTTTTT.

The chain has TRBV10-3 and TRBJ1-1, with TRBD1 as a possible D gene (5 bases). The CDR3 is 14 residues long. V gave up 7 bases and J gave up 2 bases, with 14 bases separating them. Germline V CDR1 and CDR2: ENHRY, SYGVKD. The CDR3 is CAIMKEGLNTEAFF. For the CDR3, the DNA is TGTGCCATCATGAAAGAGGGACTCAACACTGAAGCTTTCTTT.

This chain joins TRBV9 and TRBJ2-2; no firm D call. This CDR3 region has 14 residues. Germline V gene sequence: CDR1 SGDLS, CDR2 YYNGEE. V was shortened by 3 bases and J by 7 bases, with 13 bases between the two germline ends. The CDR3 DNA follows: TGTGCCAGCAGCGGACAAGGCTTAATCGGGGAGCTGTTTTTT. Its translation: CASSGQGLIGELFF.

The chain has TRBV28 and TRBJ1-2; D gene ambiguous. The V gene lost 5 bases and the J gene lost 8 bases, with 24 bases spanning the gap. The CDR3 covers 16 residues. The germline V gene encodes CDR1 MDHEN and CDR2 SYDVKM. This chain's CDR3 is CASSLDGDGGLRGYTF. CDR3 bases: TGTGCCAGCAGTCTAGACGGTGACGGAGGCTTGAGGGGCTACACCTTC.

The rearrangement joins TRBV19 to TRBJ1-1; weak D call: TRBD1 (6 bases). V was trimmed by 3 bases and J by 5 bases, leaving 13 bases between them. The CDR3 length is 14 residues. CDR1 LNHDA and CDR2 SQIVND come from the germline V gene (reference sequence). This CDR3 reads CASSIQGTGTEAFF. DNA for the CDR3: TGTGCCAGTAGTATCCAAGGTACAGGGACTGAAGCTTTCTTT.

This chain uses TRBV6-6 with TRBJ1-1; D is undetermined. There are 13 residues in the CDR3. V gave up 6 bases and J gave up 7 bases, with 15 bases separating them. Germline-derived CDR1 and CDR2 are MNHNY and SVGAGI (reference sequence). The CDR3 nucleotides are TGTGCCAGCAGCCTATTCCTACGTGGTGAAGCTTTCTTT. This translates into CASSLFLRGEAFF.